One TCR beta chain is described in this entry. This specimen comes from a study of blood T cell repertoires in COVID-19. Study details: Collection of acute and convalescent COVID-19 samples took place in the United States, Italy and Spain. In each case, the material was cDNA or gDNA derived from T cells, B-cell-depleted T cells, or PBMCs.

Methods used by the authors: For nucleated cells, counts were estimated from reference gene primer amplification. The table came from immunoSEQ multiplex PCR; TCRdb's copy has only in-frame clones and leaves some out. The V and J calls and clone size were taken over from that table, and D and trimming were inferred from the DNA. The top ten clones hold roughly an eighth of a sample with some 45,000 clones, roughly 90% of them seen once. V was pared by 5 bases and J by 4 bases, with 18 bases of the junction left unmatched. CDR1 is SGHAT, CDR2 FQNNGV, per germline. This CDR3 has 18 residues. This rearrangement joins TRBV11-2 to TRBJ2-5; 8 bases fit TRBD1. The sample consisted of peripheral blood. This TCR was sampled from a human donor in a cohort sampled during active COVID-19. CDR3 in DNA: TGTGCCAGCAGCCCCCATACCATGGCACAGGGGGTAACAGAGACCCAGTACTTC. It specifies CASSPHTMAQGVTETQYF.